This record concerns one T cell receptor (beta chain) sequence. Its antigen is not known. MiXCR, run by TCRdb on the reads, gives a single entry per CDR3 protein. The sample lists 150,000 to 200,000 distinct CDR3 sequences, around 15% seen once, with roughly 27% in the top ten. Trimming shortened V by 0 bases and J by 7 bases, and 7 bases separated the two germline ends. The germline V gene encodes CDR1 LGHNA and CDR2 YNFKEQ. The CDR3 spans 14 residues. The data originate from a study of T cell repertoires in cytomegalovirus infection. Background on the study: Both a matching HLA type and CMV infection were indicated by public TCR beta signatures. Overall study findings and caveats: Cumulated frequencies of public TCR beta families served to identify carriers of CMV plus the relevant HLA. There were HLA-C-restricted CMV-specific TCR beta clonotypes dominating the ex vivo response.

The material sequenced was PBMCs. The clonotype was recovered from a human donor in good health (CMV status not recorded). Some clones in this sample may be carry-over from other donors' samples. The chain uses TRBV4-2 and TRBJ1-6; D gene unclear. The CDR3, as DNA: TGTGCCAGCAGCCAAGAGGGCGCGAATTCACCCCTCCACTTT. Encoded protein: CASSQEGANSPLHF.